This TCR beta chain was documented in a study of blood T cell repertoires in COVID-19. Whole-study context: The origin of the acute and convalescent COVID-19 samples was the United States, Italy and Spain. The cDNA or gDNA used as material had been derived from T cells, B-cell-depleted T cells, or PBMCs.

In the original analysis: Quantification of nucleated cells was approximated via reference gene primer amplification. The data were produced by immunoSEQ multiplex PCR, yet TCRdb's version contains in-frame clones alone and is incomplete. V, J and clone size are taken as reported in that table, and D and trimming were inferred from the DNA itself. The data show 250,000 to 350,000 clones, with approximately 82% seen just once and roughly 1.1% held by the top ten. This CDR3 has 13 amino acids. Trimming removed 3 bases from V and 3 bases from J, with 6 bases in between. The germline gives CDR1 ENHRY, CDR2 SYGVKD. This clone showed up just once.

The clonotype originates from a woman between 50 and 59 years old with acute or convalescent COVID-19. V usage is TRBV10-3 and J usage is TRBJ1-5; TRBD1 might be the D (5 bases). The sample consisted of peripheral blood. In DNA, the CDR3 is TGTGCCATCAGTGACAGGGTCAATCAGCCCCAGCATTTT. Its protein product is CAISDRVNQPQHF.